Detailed here is one TCR beta chain. Its antigen has not been determined. No base qualities exist here, and no much larger clone lies one base off it. In the ViraFEST assay, PBMC were stimulated with viral peptide pools, and antigen-specific CD4+ T cell clonotypes were then identified by expansion using TCR sequencing. After about 9 days of culture, CD4+ T cells were isolated with the EasySep CD4+ T cell isolation kit. Each participant got two doses of an mRNA SARS-CoV-2 vaccine, either BNT162b2 or mRNA-1273. None of the healthy vaccine recipients had a prior SARS-CoV-2 infection, which was confirmed by nucleocapsid antibody tests that came back negative both before and after vaccination. Each well held two million PBMC cultured in IMDM containing roughly 5% human AB serum, about 10 IU/ml IL-2 and gentamicin, along with about 9.3 ug/ml peptides. On days 3 and 7, half of the culture medium was replaced with fresh IL-2-containing medium. Each peptide stimulation condition was cultured in triplicate wells unless otherwise noted. Using Ficoll-Paque Plus gradient centrifugation, PBMC were separated from whole blood and then either used fresh or cryopreserved at -140C. The overlapping peptide pools covered the spike proteins of SARS-CoV-2 and of the common cold coronaviruses HCoV-NL63, HCoV-OC43 and HCoV-229E. The QIAamp micro DNA kit was used to extract genomic DNA from the cultured CD4+ T cells.

The method was the immunoSEQ multiplex PCR assay. DNA from the cultured, isolated CD4+ T cells was subjected to TCR beta CDR3 sequencing. On the study's bioinformatics: Non-productive TCR sequences were removed and reads were trimmed to the CDR3 region, keeping CDR3s of at least 7 amino acids. Antigen-specific clonotypes were identified using the MANAFEST web app by comparison of expansion in peptide wells against reference cultures. To be called positive, a clone needed expansion at FDR<0.05 compared with the reference and with all other wells, an odds ratio greater than 5, and a frequency greater than 0.1% in two replicate wells. Clonotypes significantly expanded in SARS-CoV-2 spike wells and in at least one common cold coronavirus spike condition were defined as cross-reactive. Using the stringdist R package, CDR3 similarity was measured by Levenshtein distance, and unrooted trees were constructed with ape in R 3.6.1. In TCRdb, the immuneACCESS table is reduced to in-frame sequences with V and J assigned. These tables do not hold every clone; where another copy was compared, an unresolved V gene accounts for under half, and the others remain unexplained. V and J calls and clone size are as listed in that table; D and trimming were resolved from the DNA. The sample table holds under 85,000 clones, of which roughly 80% were seen once. The ten largest clones take up 1.1% of the sample.

This record belongs to a study of vaccination effects on CD4 cells after COVID-19 (dated by TCRdb to between 2020 and 2023). Turning to the overall study: Post-vaccine samples across the study were collected a median of 72 days after the second dose, with a range of 14 to 241. SARS-CoV-2 spike-specific CD4+ TCR repertoires from before and after mRNA vaccination were compared in COVID-19 convalescent patients and in infection-naive vaccine recipients. A total of 10 COVID-19 convalescent patients and 4 SARS-CoV-2-naive healthy vaccine recipients were included in the full study. Cultures from other donors in the study were sequenced using the Oncomine TCR Beta short-read assay on an Illumina iSeq 100.

There are 11 amino acids in the CDR3, from cysteine to phenylalanine inclusive. Only the CDR3 DNA stays, 33 bases, in frame from base 1. CDR1 and CDR2 (DFQATT, SNEGSKA) derive from the germline V gene (reference sequence). Trimming accounts for 5 bases at V and 5 bases at J, while the number of junction bases matched to no gene is 1. The full study reports these points: In healthy vaccine recipients, vaccine-induced clones were almost all SARS-CoV-2 mono-reactive, with only 1 of 255 cross-reactive with common cold coronaviruses. The study was limited by a small number of convalescent patients and lacked early post-infection timepoints. Clones induced by infection and clones induced by vaccination both contracted markedly at late timepoints after vaccination, which fits with T cell responses waning over time.

The clonotype was recovered from a human donor who received a COVID-19 vaccine. Sequences were derived from CD4+ T cells from PBMCs cultured with HCoV-OC43 spike peptides, sampled after COVID-19 vaccination. Taken with the paper, the label for cell subset or site translates to: HCoV-OC43 spike overlapping peptide pool stimulation. In this chain, TRBV20-1 is recombined with TRBJ2-5; TRBD1 agrees with 8 junctional bases. The DNA sequence is as follows: TGCAGTGCTCAGGGGGCGGAGACCCAGTACTTC. This sequence encodes CSAQGAETQYF.